A single T cell receptor (beta chain) is shown here with its context. People who had autoimmune disease history or systemic immunosuppression were excluded. The source of the sample is a study of OX40 agonist ivuxolimab in advanced cancers. Overall study: All patients had ivuxolimab intravenously every 2 weeks at 0.01 to 10 mg/kg. People who had prior anti-PD-1, anti-PD-L1 or anti-CTLA-4 therapy could take part, and around 40% had some.

Produced via immunoSEQ multiplex PCR; TCRdb's table is partial and in-frame only. The sample has about 27,000 clones, about 76% seen once. Germline assignment: CDR1 SGHRS and CDR2 YFSETQ. Trimming left V 5 bases short and J 2 bases short, with 8 bases between. The CDR3 has 13 amino acids. Source: CD4+ or CD8+ T cells sorted from blood, taken in a trial of the OX40 agonist ivuxolimab. This sequence originates from an adult with an advanced solid tumor such as melanoma, head and neck, liver or kidney cancer. The chain carries TRBV5-1 and TRBJ2-1; no reliable D call. The CDR3 region has the DNA TGCGCCAGCAGTCTCGGACCCTACAATGAGCAGTTCTTC. Encoded protein: CASSLGPYNEQFF. The full variable domain, with the rest looked up from reference TRBV5-1 and TRBJ2-1, is KAGVTQTPRYLIKTRGQQVTLSCSPISGHRSVSWYQQTPGQGLQFLFEYFSETQRNKGNFPGRFSGRQFSNSRSEMNVSTLELGDSALYLCASSLGPYNEQFFGPGTRLTVL.